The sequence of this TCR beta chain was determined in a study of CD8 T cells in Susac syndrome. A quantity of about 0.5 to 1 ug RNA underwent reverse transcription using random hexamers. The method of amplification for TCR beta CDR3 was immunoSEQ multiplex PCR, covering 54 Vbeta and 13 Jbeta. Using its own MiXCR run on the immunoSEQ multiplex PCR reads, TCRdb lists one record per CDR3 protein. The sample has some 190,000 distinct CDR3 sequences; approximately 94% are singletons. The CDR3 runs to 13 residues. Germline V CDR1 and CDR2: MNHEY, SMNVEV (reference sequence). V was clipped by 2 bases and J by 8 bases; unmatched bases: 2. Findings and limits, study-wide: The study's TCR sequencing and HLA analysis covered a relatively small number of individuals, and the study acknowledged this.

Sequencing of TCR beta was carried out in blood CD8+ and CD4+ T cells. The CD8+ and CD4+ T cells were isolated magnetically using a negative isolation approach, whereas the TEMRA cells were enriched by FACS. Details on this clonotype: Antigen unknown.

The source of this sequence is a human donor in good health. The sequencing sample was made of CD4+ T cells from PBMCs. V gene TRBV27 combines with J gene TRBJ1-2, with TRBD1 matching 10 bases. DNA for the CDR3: TGTGCCAGCAGTTTAGACAGGGGGCGAGGCTACACCTTC. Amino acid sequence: CASSLDRGRGYTF.